The entry below gives a single T cell receptor beta chain sequence along with its context. This sample was taken from a study of blood T cell repertoires in COVID-19. Study as a whole: Samples representing acute and convalescent COVID-19 were sourced from the United States, Italy and Spain. T cells, B-cell-depleted T cells, or PBMCs provided the cDNA or gDNA that served as material.

Germline CDR1 and CDR2: MNHEY and SMNVEV (reference sequence). V was clipped by 0 bases and J by 7 bases; unmatched bases: 8. The CDR3 contains 15 residues. Original data processing: Estimation of nucleated cell counts relied on the amplification of reference gene primers. Generated by immunoSEQ multiplex PCR, the TCRdb table keeps only in-frame clones and is missing some. V and J calls and clone size are copied from that table; D and trimming were computed from the DNA. This sample carries about 230,000 clones, nearly 90% of them seen once, and the ten largest clones take approximately 12%. The chain combines TRBV27 with TRBJ1-1, with 7 bases fitting TRBD1. The source of this sequence is a woman aged 18-35 years who had recovered from COVID-19. The specimen sequenced was peripheral blood. The CDR3 bases are TGTGCCAGCAGTTTATCCCAGACAGGGTGGGATGAAGCTTTCTTT. Translation: CASSLSQTGWDEAFF.